Below are 8 T cell receptor beta chains sequenced from a single sample in a study of identical twins. TCRdb fed the 5' RACE reads into MiXCR, producing one record per CDR3 protein. The repertoire holds about 890,000 distinct CDR3 sequences, with 10% to 15% as singletons. The sample also formed part of further work on yellow fever vaccine responses in identical twins.

Sequenced sample: PBMCs. The receptors stem from a woman aged 18-29 years in good health.

This chain joins TRBV29-1 and TRBJ1-2; unclear D gene. CDR1 SQVTM and CDR2 ANQGSEA come from the germline V gene. The germline V and J ends were trimmed by 0 bases and 3 bases, with 8 bases remaining between them. There are 13 residues in the CDR3. This CDR3 is CSVEDRDDYGYTF. CDR3 nucleotide sequence: TGCAGCGTTGAAGATCGGGATGACTATGGCTACACCTTC.

The chain is built from TRBV3-1 and TRBJ2-5, with 7 bases aligning to TRBD1. CDR3 size: 15 residues. Germline trimming cut 4 bases from V and 2 bases from J; bases unmatched to any gene: 7. Germline values: CDR1 LGHDT, CDR2 YNNKEL (reference sequence). CDR3 nucleotide sequence: TGTGCCAGCAGCCTCGAGGGGGCCCTACAAGAGACCCAGTACTTC. It specifies CASSLEGALQETQYF.

This clonotype was picked up a small number of times. The V and J genes are TRBV12-3 or TRBV12-4 and TRBJ1-1; D is unclear. V was shortened by 4 bases and J by 6 bases, with 6 bases between the two germline ends. The CDR3 has 11 amino acids. CDR3 residues: CASSYLAEAFF. As DNA, the CDR3 is TGTGCCAGCAGTTACCTAGCTGAAGCTTTCTTT.

This clonotype has at least ten counts. The V gene is TRBV6-1, the J gene TRBJ1-1; TRBD1 agrees at 7 bases. The germline V gene encodes CDR1 MNHNS and CDR2 SASEGT. The CDR3 loop spans 14 amino acids. Germline trimming cut 6 bases from V and 4 bases from J; bases unmatched to any gene: 8. The CDR3 DNA follows: TGTGCCAGCAGCAACGACAGGGCGGTCACTGAAGCTTTCTTT. It specifies CASSNDRAVTEAFF.

The chain links TRBV7-3 to TRBJ2-3, with 7 bases lining up with TRBD2. The germline gives CDR1 SGHTA, CDR2 FQGTGA. CDR3 length: 15 amino acids. V lost 5 bases, J lost 3 bases, and 8 bases stayed unmatched. This chain's CDR3 is CASSHKGLVTDTQYF. The DNA of the CDR3 is TGTGCCAGCAGCCATAAAGGACTAGTAACAGATACGCAGTATTTT.

V gene TRBV6-4 combines with J gene TRBJ2-2; TRBD1 might be the D (7 bases). CDR1 is MRHNA, CDR2 SNTAGT, per germline. V shed 6 bases and J shed 5 bases, with 16 bases lying between them. This CDR3 comprises 15 residues. CDR3 protein: CASRLTGEETGELFF. In DNA form, the CDR3 reads TGTGCCAGCAGATTAACAGGGGAGGAAACCGGGGAGCTGTTTTTT.

The chain recombines TRBV11-2 with TRBJ1-6; D gene unclear. Germline values: CDR1 SGHAT, CDR2 FQNNGV. This CDR3 comprises 15 residues. V was shortened by 4 bases and J by 4 bases, with 11 bases between the two germline ends. The CDR3 coding sequence is TGTGCCAGCAGCTCCTACAGCCCTTATAATTCACCCCTCCACTTT. Translated: CASSSYSPYNSPLHF.

This chain uses TRBV6-1 with TRBJ2-4; 11 nucleotides match TRBD1. CDR1 and CDR2 from the germline V gene are MNHNS and SASEGT. The CDR3 totals 16 residues. V gave up 5 bases and J gave up 5 bases; unmatched junction bases: 8. CDR3 sequence reads: CASSLQPGQGENIQYF. The CDR3 coding sequence is TGTGCCAGCAGTCTCCAACCGGGACAGGGGGAAAACATTCAGTACTTC.